This passage covers 13 T cell receptor beta chains from one sample sequenced in a study of vaccination and CD4 T cells after COVID-19. Sequencing of cultured CD4+ T cell DNA used the Oncomine TCR Beta short-read assay. TCRdb redid the calling of the PCR reads with MiXCR, one entry per CDR3 protein. The sample consists of 7,500 to 9,000 distinct CDR3 sequences, 45% of them appearing once. Noted treatment: roughly 11-day PBMC culture with coronavirus spike peptide pools or control peptides (ViraFEST assay). Researchers collected the unexposed donor's CD4+ T cells before the COVID-19 pandemic (2011-2018). The antigens for these receptors are not known. Sequencing input: CD4+ T cells from blood, cultured in vitro. These receptors came from a human donor in good health.

The rearrangement uses TRBV19 and TRBJ1-1; tentative D call: TRBD1 (6 bases). Germline assignment: CDR1 LNHDA and CDR2 SQIVND (reference sequence). This CDR3 spans 15 amino acids. The V end was cut by 3 bases, the J end by 10 bases, with 21 bases between. CDR3 nucleotides: TGTGCCAGTAGTATTGCCCCCGCAGGGGAGTTTGCAGCTTTCTTT. This codes for CASSIAPAGEFAAFF.

The chain uses TRBV6-1 and TRBJ2-5; a weak D match, TRBD2 (6 bases). CDR3 length: 14 amino acids. Germline V gene lookup returns CDR1 MNHNS and CDR2 SASEGT. With 10 bases removed from V and 5 bases from J, the gap between germline ends came to 20 bases. The CDR3 here is CATKLRRLAETQYF. CDR3 sequence (DNA): TGTGCCACCAAACTTCGAAGGCTAGCGGAGACCCAGTACTTC.

CDR3 protein: CATSDSGPTGELFF. The CDR3 region has the DNA TGTGCCACCAGTGATTCAGGGCCAACCGGGGAGCTGTTTTTT. The chain uses TRBV24-1 and TRBJ2-2, with TRBD1 as a possible D gene (5 bases). This CDR3 has 14 amino acids. CDR1 KGHDR and CDR2 SFDVKD come from the germline V gene. Trimming left V 2 bases short and J 5 bases short, with 8 bases between.

This clonotype is labeled large. V is TRBV20-1 and J is TRBJ2-7; tentative D call: TRBD1 (6 bases). V was shortened by 3 bases and J by 0 bases, with 9 bases between the two germline ends. The V gene's germline CDR1 is DFQATT and CDR2 SNEGSKA (reference sequence). The CDR3 covers 13 residues. The CDR3 sequence is CSASGQNSYEQYF. In DNA form, the CDR3 reads TGCAGTGCTAGTGGACAGAACTCCTACGAGCAGTACTTC.

The chain recombines TRBV6-2 or TRBV6-3 with TRBJ1-5; 10 bases agree with TRBD1. Trimming cost V 6 bases and J 1 base; bases outside gene matches: 3. Looked up from germline, CDR1 is MNHEY and CDR2 is SVGEGT. The CDR3 spans 15 residues. Written as DNA, the CDR3 is TGTGCCAGCAGCGAGGGACAGGGGAGCAATCAGCCCCAGCATTTT. The encoded protein is CASSEGQGSNQPQHF.

About this clonotype: The junction and the germline gene differ at one end; a read error may be behind it. The chain is built from TRBV6-1 and TRBJ2-2; 11 positions match TRBD2. The CDR3 extends over 16 amino acids. Germline CDR1 and CDR2: MNHNS and SASEGT. The CDR3 bases are TGTGCCAGCACTCCCGGGACTAGCGGAAACACCGGGGAGCAGTTTTTT. It is translated as CASTPGTSGNTGEQFF.

The chain recombines TRBV11-2 with TRBJ2-5; 11 nucleotides match TRBD2. V shed 3 bases and J 0 bases; nucleotides not matched to a gene: 9. The CDR3 has 18 amino acids. Germline CDR1 reads SGHAT; CDR2 reads FQNNGV. CDR3 DNA: TGTGCCAGCAGCTTTCGACTAGCGGGGCAAACGTACCAAGAGACCCAGTACTTC. Amino acids: CASSFRLAGQTYQETQYF.

The chain employs TRBV30 and TRBJ2-7; TRBD2 matches at 13 bases. Per germline, CDR1 GTSNPN and CDR2 SVGIG (reference sequence). The CDR3 spans 17 residues. Trimming removed 2 bases from V and 6 bases from J; junction bases left unmatched: 13. The CDR3 region is CAWSTSRTSGRSIEQYF. DNA for the CDR3: TGTGCCTGGAGTACTTCTAGGACTAGCGGGAGATCGATCGAGCAGTACTTC.

This clonotype was counted between two and nine times. The genes are TRBV6-1 and TRBJ1-2; weak D call: TRBD1 (5 bases). From germline, CDR1 is MNHNS and CDR2 SASEGT. The CDR3 runs to 13 residues. Trimming removed 0 bases from V and 7 bases from J, with 9 bases in between. The CDR3 is CASSEASGFGYTF. CDR3 nucleotides: TGTGCCAGCAGTGAAGCTTCAGGGTTTGGCTACACCTTC.

The chain couples TRBV7-8 to TRBJ2-7; D ambiguous. V was pared by 2 bases and J by 3 bases, with 2 bases between. The CDR3 covers 11 residues. The V gene's germline CDR1 is SGHVS and CDR2 FQNEAQ. Here the CDR3 DNA reads TGTGCCAGCAGCTTATACTACGAGCAGTACTTC. This codes for CASSLYYEQYF.

This chain uses TRBV10-1 with TRBJ2-2, with D possibly matching TRBD2 (6 bases). The germline V gene has CDR1 WNHNN and CDR2 SYGVQD (reference sequence). The CDR3 runs to 13 residues. V dropped 6 bases and J dropped 7 bases, with 12 bases sitting between them. CDR3 region: CASSHRGSGELFF. The CDR3 nucleotides read TGCGCCAGCAGCCACCGGGGGAGCGGGGAGCTGTTTTTT.

This clonotype was observed once. The chain employs TRBV5-4 and TRBJ1-1; 8 bases match TRBD1. The CDR3 sequence is 17 residues long. V trimming: 7 bases; J trimming: 1 base; junction bases outside the gene matches: 15. In germline, CDR1 is SGHNT, CDR2 YYREEE (reference sequence). The CDR3 sequence is CASRSPGQGMGNTEAFF. In DNA, the CDR3 is TGTGCCAGCCGAAGCCCAGGACAGGGAATGGGGAACACTGAAGCTTTCTTT.

V is TRBV30 and J is TRBJ1-5; D gene uncertain. The CDR3 totals 13 residues. Looked up from germline, CDR1 is GTSNPN and CDR2 is SVGIG (reference sequence). V was cut by 1 base and J by 4 bases, with 8 bases left in between. CDR3 sequence: CAWSDGRNQPQHF. CDR3 bases: TGTGCCTGGAGTGACGGACGGAATCAGCCCCAGCATTTT.